The 21 T cell receptor beta chains reported below all come from one sample, sequenced in a study of shared clonotypes between healthy human individuals (dated by TCRdb to 2020 to 2022). Library generation was performed with the immunoSEQ multiplex PCR assay. As stored in TCRdb, this immuneACCESS dataset retains in-frame rearrangements with V and J assigned. A fraction of the clones does not appear; measured against another copy, unresolved V genes explain less than half of the discrepancy, and the remainder lacks a known reason. The sample contains 400,000 to 600,000 clones, roughly 95% of them found a single time. Approximately 0.067% of the sample goes to the ten largest clones. The sample consisted of naive CD4+ T cells sorted from blood. What this sample's cell subset or site label stands for: CD45RA+ positively selected. These TCRs come from a woman younger than 45 in good health.

The V and J genes are TRBV2 and TRBJ2-7, with 8 bases aligning to TRBD2. Germline trimming cut 6 bases from V and 0 bases from J; bases unmatched to any gene: 10. There are 16 residues in the CDR3. Germline CDR1 and CDR2: SNHLY and FYNNEI. CDR3 sequence: CASRGALAGTSYEQYF. In nucleotides, the CDR3 is TGTGCCAGCAGGGGGGCTTTAGCGGGAACCTCCTACGAGCAGTACTTC.

This chain links TRBV27 with TRBJ2-7; weak D call: TRBD2 (6 bases). V was pared by 1 base and J by 2 bases, with 12 bases between. The CDR3 length is 15 residues. Germline assignment: CDR1 MNHEY and CDR2 SMNVEV (reference sequence). CDR3 protein: CASSLFAGRPYEQYF. The CDR3 DNA reads as TGTGCCAGCAGTTTATTTGCGGGACGGCCCTACGAGCAGTACTTC.

Written as DNA, the CDR3 is TGCGCCAGCAGCTTCCGCACGGGGAATGAAAAACTGTTTTTT. Amino acid sequence: CASSFRTGNEKLFF. The genes are TRBV5-1 and TRBJ1-4; no reliable D call. From germline, CDR1 is SGHRS and CDR2 YFSETQ. The CDR3 spans 14 residues. Trimming left V 2 bases short and J 5 bases short, with 10 bases between.

This chain connects TRBV7-8 to TRBJ2-2; 11 positions match TRBD2. The V segment lost 6 bases and the J segment 7 bases; nucleotides outside the gene matches: 4. The CDR3 is made up of 14 amino acids. Germline-derived CDR1 and CDR2 are SGHVS and FQNEAQ. In DNA form, the CDR3 reads TGTGCCAGCAGACTAGCGGGAGCGGGCGGGGAGCTGTTTTTT. Amino acid sequence: CASRLAGAGGELFF.

The chain uses TRBV18 and TRBJ2-7; D is ambiguous. Germline V lookup: CDR1 KGHSH, CDR2 LQKENI. The V gene lost 0 bases and the J gene lost 2 bases, with 11 bases spanning the gap. The CDR3 is 15 amino acids. CDR3 DNA: TGTGCCAGCTCACCACCGAATGGAGTTCCCTACGAGCAGTACTTC. Translated, it gives CASSPPNGVPYEQYF. Full variable domain (remainder filled in from reference TRBV18 and TRBJ2-7): NAGVMQNPRHLVRRRGQEARLRCSPMKGHSHVYWYRQLPEEGLKFMVYLQKENIIDESGMPKERFSAEFPKEGPSILRIQQVVRGDSAAYFCASSPPNGVPYEQYFGPGTRLTVT.

V gene TRBV4-1 combines with J gene TRBJ1-4; tentative D call: TRBD1 (6 bases). CDR3 length: 16 amino acids. Deletions cut 4 bases from V and 7 bases from J, with 19 bases between. Germline V gene lookup returns CDR1 MGHRA and CDR2 YSYEKL. The CDR3 loop reads CASSPLGAGAREKLFF. The CDR3 DNA sequence: TGCGCCAGCAGCCCTTTAGGGGCAGGGGCGCGTGAAAAACTGTTTTTT.

The chain couples TRBV6-5 to TRBJ1-1; D is possibly TRBD1 (6 bases). Germline CDR1 and CDR2: MNHEY and SVGAGI. Trimming pared 2 bases from V and 5 bases from J, leaving 12 bases between. The CDR3 sequence is 14 residues long. CDR3 nucleotide sequence: TGTGCCAGCAGTTACGGGCCCCAGGGGACTGAAGCTTTCTTT. It codes for CASSYGPQGTEAFF.

The J gene is TRBJ2-3, the V gene TRBV4-1; the match to TRBD2 covers 10 bases. Germline values: CDR1 MGHRA, CDR2 YSYEKL. The CDR3 extends over 19 amino acids. The J segment lost 3 bases and the V segment lost 0 bases, leaving 12 bases of the junction unmatched. CDR3 protein: CASSQDQTKSGRGTDTQYF. CDR3 bases: TGCGCCAGCAGCCAAGATCAAACAAAGAGCGGGAGGGGTACAGATACGCAGTATTTT.

The chain links TRBV5-1 to TRBJ2-5; TRBD2 matches 7 bases. The CDR3 sequence is 13 residues long. CDR1 is SGHRS, CDR2 YFSETQ, per germline. The V and J ends lost 4 bases and 3 bases, in that order; junction bases with no gene match: 3. The CDR3 nucleotides read TGCGCCAGCAGCCTGGGGGGGGAAGAGACCCAGTACTTC. Translation: CASSLGGEETQYF.

This clone was counted between two and nine times. This chain uses TRBV19 with TRBJ2-7, with D perhaps given as TRBD1 or TRBD2 (5 bases each). V was clipped by 7 bases and J by 0 bases, with 10 bases between them. CDR1 and CDR2 (germline): LNHDA, SQIVND (reference sequence). This CDR3 is 13 amino acids long. CDR3: CASKKGSSYEQYF. CDR3 in DNA: TGTGCCAGTAAGAAGGGGAGCTCCTACGAGCAGTACTTC.

On this clone itself: The same CDR3 arises from other DNA sequences in this sample as well. The V and J genes are TRBV4-2 and TRBJ2-1, with 15 bases matching TRBD2. Per germline, CDR1 LGHNA and CDR2 YNFKEQ. V shed 4 bases, J shed 5 bases, and the junction held 6 bases outside the gene matches. The length of the CDR3 is 17 residues. CDR3 DNA: TGTGCCAGCAGCCCAGGGACTAGCGGGAGGTCAAACAATGAGCAGTTCTTC. Translated: CASSPGTSGRSNNEQFF.

The chain employs TRBV7-9 and TRBJ2-7; D gene unclear. CDR3 length equals 13 residues. V was clipped by 1 base and J by 2 bases, with 6 bases between them. The germline V gene has CDR1 SEHNR and CDR2 FQNEAQ (reference sequence). The CDR3 region is CASSLVTAYEQYF. The CDR3 nucleotides are TGTGCCAGCAGCTTAGTTACCGCCTACGAGCAGTACTTC.

This CDR3 reads CASRGGTVRYNEQFF. The CDR3 nucleotides read TGTGCCAGTAGAGGAGGCACAGTTAGATACAATGAGCAGTTCTTC. This sequence joins TRBV19 and TRBJ2-1, with D possibly being TRBD2 (5 bases). The CDR3 totals 15 residues. The germline V and J ends were trimmed by 6 bases and 4 bases, with 16 bases remaining between them. Germline assignment: CDR1 LNHDA and CDR2 SQIVND (reference sequence).

The chain recombines TRBV28 with TRBJ2-1; 9 positions agree with TRBD2. V gave up 10 bases and J gave up 3 bases; unmatched junction bases: 4. The germline gives CDR1 MDHEN, CDR2 SYDVKM. The CDR3 loop spans 13 amino acids. In DNA, the CDR3 is TGTGCCATCGAGACTAGCGGCTACAATGAGCAGTTCTTC. This encodes CAIETSGYNEQFF. Combining the CDR3 with reference TRBV28 and TRBJ2-1 gives the whole variable domain DVKVTQSSRYLVKRTGEKVFLECVQDMDHENMFWYRQDPGLGLRLIYFSYDVKMKEKGDIPEGYSVSREKKERFSLILESASTNQTSMYLCAIETSGYNEQFFGPGTRLTVL.

The chain links TRBV19 to TRBJ2-1; the D is unclear. The CDR3 runs 12 residues. Germline CDR1 is LNHDA and CDR2 is SQIVND (reference sequence). V was pared by 5 bases and J by 5 bases, with 7 bases between. CDR3 in amino acids: CASSGFNNEQFF. The CDR3 DNA reads TGTGCCAGTAGTGGATTTAACAATGAGCAGTTCTTC.

With regard to this clone: The sample carries other DNA sequences with the same CDR3. The V and J genes are TRBV5-1 and TRBJ1-1; D uncertain. The CDR3 length is 13 residues. Germline V lookup: CDR1 SGHRS, CDR2 YFSETQ. The V end was cut by 0 bases, the J end by 1 base, with 4 bases between. CDR3 in amino acids: CASSLAGNTEAFF. CDR3 in DNA: TGCGCCAGCAGCTTGGCGGGGAACACTGAAGCTTTCTTT.

The chain recombines TRBV9 with TRBJ2-1; no clear D gene. Germline loops: CDR1 SGDLS, CDR2 YYNGEE. V was shortened by 1 base and J by 0 bases, with 14 bases between the two germline ends. The CDR3 extends over 17 amino acids. The CDR3 here is CASSVLPATASYNEQFF. CDR3 DNA sequence: TGTGCCAGCAGCGTACTCCCCGCGACTGCCTCCTACAATGAGCAGTTCTTC.

The chain uses TRBV4-1 and TRBJ2-7, with 10 positions matching TRBD2. Germline CDR1 MGHRA, CDR2 YSYEKL. V dropped 3 bases and J dropped 6; count of bases not matched to a gene: 11. This CDR3 region has 16 residues. The CDR3 DNA is TGCGCCAGCAGCCACCCAGTGCGCCTAGCGGGAGCCGAGCAGTACTTC. Translated, it gives CASSHPVRLAGAEQYF.

The rearrangement uses TRBV5-1 and TRBJ2-2; TRBD1 agrees at 7 bases. Germline V gene sequence: CDR1 SGHRS, CDR2 YFSETQ. V trimming: 4 bases; J trimming: 0 bases; junction bases outside the gene matches: 6. This CDR3 contains 16 residues. CDR3 DNA: TGCGCCAGCAGCCCGGGACAGACTACGAACACCGGGGAGCTGTTTTTT. It encodes CASSPGQTTNTGELFF.

This clone was seen just once. This rearrangement joins TRBV7-8 to TRBJ1-2, with a tentative D call TRBD1 (6 bases). Germline V gene data show CDR1 as SGHVS and CDR2 as FQNEAQ. Between the trimmed V and J ends, which lost 5 bases and 5 bases, there was a span of 21 bases. The CDR3 is 16 residues long. CDR3 loop: CASSLGQGTLMYGYTF. The CDR3 DNA follows: TGTGCCAGCAGCCTTGGGCAGGGGACCCTCATGTATGGCTACACCTTC.

The chain combines TRBV11-2 with TRBJ1-5; no clear D. The V gene lost 1 base and the J gene lost 1 base, with 5 bases spanning the gap. The germline V gene encodes CDR1 SGHAT and CDR2 FQNNGV. The CDR3 contains 14 residues. The CDR3: CASSLGRSNQPQHF. In DNA, the CDR3 is TGTGCCAGCAGCTTAGGACGGAGCAATCAGCCCCAGCATTTT.